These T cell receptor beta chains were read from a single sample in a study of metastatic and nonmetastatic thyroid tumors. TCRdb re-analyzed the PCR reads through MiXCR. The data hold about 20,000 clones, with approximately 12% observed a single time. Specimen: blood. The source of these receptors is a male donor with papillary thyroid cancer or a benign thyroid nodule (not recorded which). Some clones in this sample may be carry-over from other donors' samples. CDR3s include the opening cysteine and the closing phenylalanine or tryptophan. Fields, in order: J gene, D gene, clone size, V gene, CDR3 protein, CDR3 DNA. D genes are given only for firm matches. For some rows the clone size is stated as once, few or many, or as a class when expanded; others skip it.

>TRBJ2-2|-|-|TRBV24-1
CATSDFPTSGELFF
TGTGCCACCAGTGATTTCCCGACGTCAGGGGAGCTGTTTTTT
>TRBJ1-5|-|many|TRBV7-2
CASSLAFQGQPQHF
TGTGCCAGCAGCTTAGCTTTCCAGGGGCAGCCCCAGCATTTT
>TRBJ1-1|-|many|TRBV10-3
CAISEGQSFVEAFF
TGTGCCATCAGTGAGGGACAGAGCTTCGTCGAAGCTTTCTTT
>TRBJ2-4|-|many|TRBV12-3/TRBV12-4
CASSLDRILAKNIQYF
TGTGCCAGCAGTTTAGACAGAATTTTAGCCAAAAACATTCAGTACTTC
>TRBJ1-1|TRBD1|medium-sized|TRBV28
CASSRDDRVDTEAFF
TGTGCCAGCAGTAGAGATGACAGGGTTGACACTGAAGCTTTCTTT
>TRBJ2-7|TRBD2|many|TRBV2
CASSEALGGHFSSYEQYF
TGTGCCAGCAGTGAAGCCCTGGGAGGGCACTTCTCCTCCTACGAGCAGTACTTC
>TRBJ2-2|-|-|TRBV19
CASSNPNTGELFF
TGTGCCAGTAGTAATCCGAACACCGGGGAGCTGTTTTTT
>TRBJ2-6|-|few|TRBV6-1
CASSDWGIGANVLTF
TGTGCCAGCAGTGATTGGGGGATTGGGGCCAACGTCCTGACTTTC
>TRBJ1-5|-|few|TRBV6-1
CASSSQGHQPQHF
TGTGCCAGCAGTTCACAGGGCCATCAGCCCCAGCATTTT
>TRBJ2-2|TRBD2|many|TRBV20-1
CSARDLGTSGRALNTGELFF
TGCAGTGCTAGAGATCTCGGGACTAGCGGGAGGGCCTTGAACACCGGGGAGCTGTTTTTT
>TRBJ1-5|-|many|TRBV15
CATSRDRVTGQPQHF
TGTGCCACCAGCAGAGATCGGGTGACGGGCCAGCCCCAGCATTTT
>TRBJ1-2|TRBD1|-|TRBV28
CASSRDRGLNGYTF
TGTGCCAGCAGTCGGGACAGGGGGCTCAATGGCTACACCTTC
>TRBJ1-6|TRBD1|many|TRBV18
CASSLTGTAGNSPLHF
TGTGCCAGCTCACTAACCGGGACAGCGGGTAATTCACCCCTCCACTTT
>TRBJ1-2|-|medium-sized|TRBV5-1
CASSRGGGYTF
TGCGCCAGCTCCCGGGGCGGAGGCTACACCTTC
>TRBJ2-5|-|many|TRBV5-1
CASSSLGQGGQETQYF
TGCGCCAGCAGCTCCCTTGGACAGGGAGGGCAAGAGACCCAGTACTTC
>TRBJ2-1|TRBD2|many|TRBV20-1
CSAPSGRSYNEQFF
TGCAGTGCCCCCAGCGGGAGGTCCTACAATGAGCAGTTCTTC
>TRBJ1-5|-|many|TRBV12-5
CASGFGTRAQGNQPQHF
TGTGCTAGTGGTTTCGGTACTAGGGCCCAGGGGAATCAGCCCCAGCATTTT
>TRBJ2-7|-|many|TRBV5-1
CASSLHFSSYEQYF
TGCGCCAGCAGCTTGCACTTTAGCTCCTACGAGCAGTACTTC
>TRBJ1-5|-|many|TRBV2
CASSDSYNQPQHF
TGTGCCAGCAGTGACTCCTACAATCAGCCCCAGCATTTT
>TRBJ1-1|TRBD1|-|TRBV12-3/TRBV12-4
CASTQGVEAFF
TGTGCCAGCACCCAGGGGGTAGAAGCTTTCTTT
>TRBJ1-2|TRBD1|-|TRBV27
CASSLQGDFYGYTF
TGTGCCAGCAGTTTACAGGGGGATTTCTATGGCTACACCTTC
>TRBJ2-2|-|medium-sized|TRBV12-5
CASVPGLNTGELFF
TGTGCTAGTGTCCCGGGACTCAACACCGGGGAGCTGTTTTTT
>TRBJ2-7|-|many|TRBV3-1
CAAAQGLSYEQYF
TGTGCCGCAGCACAGGGCCTCTCCTACGAGCAGTACTTC
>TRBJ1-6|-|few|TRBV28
CASSPRGVSSPLHF
TGTGCCAGCAGTCCCCGGGGGGTGAGTTCACCCCTCCACTTT
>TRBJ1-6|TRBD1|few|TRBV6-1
CASRPGQGNSPLHF
TGTGCCAGCAGGCCGGGACAGGGAAATTCACCCCTCCACTTT
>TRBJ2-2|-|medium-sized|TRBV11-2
CASSLDLAPNTGELFF
TGTGCCAGCAGCCTAGATCTAGCGCCGAACACCGGGGAGCTGTTTTTT
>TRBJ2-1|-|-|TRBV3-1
CASSQGTASRFF
TGTGCCAGCAGCCAAGGGACCGCAAGCAGGTTCTTC
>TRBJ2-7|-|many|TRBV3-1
CASSQDELGEQYF
TGTGCCAGCAGCCAAGATGAATTAGGAGAGCAGTACTTC
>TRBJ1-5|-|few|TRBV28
CASSRTDGLKPQHF
TGTGCCAGCAGCAGGACGGACGGCCTTAAGCCCCAGCATTTT
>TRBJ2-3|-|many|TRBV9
CASSVSGGDADTQYF
TGTGCCAGCAGCGTATCCGGGGGAGACGCTGATACGCAGTATTTT
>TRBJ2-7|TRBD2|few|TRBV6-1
CANRTGGGKYVQYF
TGTGCCAACAGAACGGGGGGAGGGAAATACGTGCAGTACTTC
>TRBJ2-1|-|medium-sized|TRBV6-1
CASSDSSGSYNEQFF
TGTGCCAGCAGTGATAGTAGCGGTTCCTACAATGAGCAGTTCTTC
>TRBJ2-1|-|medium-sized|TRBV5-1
CASSLGSSYNEQFF
TGCGCCAGCAGCTTGGGCAGCTCCTACAATGAGCAGTTCTTC
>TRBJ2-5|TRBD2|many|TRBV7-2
CASSLGRLAGGETQYF
TGTGCCAGCAGCTTAGGGCGCCTAGCGGGAGGGGAGACCCAGTACTTC
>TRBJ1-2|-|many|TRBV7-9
CASSSPVESYGYTF
TGTGCCAGCAGCTCCCCTGTAGAGAGCTATGGCTACACCTTC
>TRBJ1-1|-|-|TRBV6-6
CASSYPGQYGEAFF
TGTGCCAGCAGTTACCCGGGGCAGTACGGAGAAGCTTTCTTT
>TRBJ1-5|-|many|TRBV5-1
CASSLDGLGYQPQHF
TGCGCCAGCAGCTTGGACGGCCTGGGGTACCAGCCCCAGCATTTT
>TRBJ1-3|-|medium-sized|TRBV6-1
CASSSTGQRSGNTIYF
TGTGCCAGCAGTTCCACCGGACAGCGCTCTGGAAACACCATATATTTT
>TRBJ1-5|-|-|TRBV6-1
CASSARGQPQHF
TGTGCCAGCAGTGCCCGGGGCCAGCCCCAGCATTTT
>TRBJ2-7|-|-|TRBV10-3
CAISEGPEAYEQYF
TGTGCCATCAGTGAGGGTCCTGAGGCCTACGAGCAGTACTTC
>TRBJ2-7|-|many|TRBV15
CATSRGGTGAQSSYEQYF
TGTGCCACCAGCAGGGGTGGGACCGGGGCGCAAAGCTCCTACGAGCAGTACTTC
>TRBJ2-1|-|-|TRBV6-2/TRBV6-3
CASSYDLEVHEQFF
TGTGCCAGCAGTTACGACCTTGAGGTCCATGAGCAGTTCTTC
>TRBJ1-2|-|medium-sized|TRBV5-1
CASSPVAGVSYGYTF
TGCGCCAGCAGCCCCGTCGCGGGGGTCAGCTATGGCTACACCTTC
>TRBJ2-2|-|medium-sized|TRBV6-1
CASRKGKGTGELFF
TGTGCCAGCAGAAAGGGAAAGGGGACCGGGGAGCTGTTTTTT
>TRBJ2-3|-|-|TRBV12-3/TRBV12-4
CASSLEDGGTQYF
TGTGCCAGCAGTTTGGAAGATGGAGGTACGCAGTATTTT
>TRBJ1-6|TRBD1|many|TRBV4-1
CASSRSGRQGGNSPLHF
TGCGCCAGCAGCCGATCAGGGCGACAGGGTGGGAATTCACCCCTCCACTTT
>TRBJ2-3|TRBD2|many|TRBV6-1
CASSVTSGSPDTQYF
TGTGCCAGCAGTGTGACTAGCGGGAGCCCAGATACGCAGTATTTT
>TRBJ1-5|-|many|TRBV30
CAWSVGGGGNQPQHF
TGTGCCTGGAGTGTAGGGGGAGGAGGCAATCAGCCCCAGCATTTT
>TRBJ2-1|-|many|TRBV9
CASSIRTGSSYNEQFF
TGTGCCAGCAGCATCAGGACGGGAAGCTCCTACAATGAGCAGTTCTTC
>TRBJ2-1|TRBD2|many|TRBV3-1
CASSPTSGRVNEQFF
TGTGCCAGCAGCCCTACTAGCGGGAGAGTCAATGAGCAGTTCTTC
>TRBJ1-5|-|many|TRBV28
CASSPQGWEGQPQHF
TGTGCCAGCAGTCCCCAGGGTTGGGAAGGACAGCCCCAGCATTTT
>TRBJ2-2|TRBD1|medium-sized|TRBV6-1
CASSSRDRANTGELFF
TGTGCCAGCAGTTCCCGGGACAGAGCGAACACCGGGGAGCTGTTTTTT
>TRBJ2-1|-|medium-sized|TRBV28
CASSFRYEQFF
TGTGCCAGCAGTTTTAGGTATGAGCAGTTCTTC
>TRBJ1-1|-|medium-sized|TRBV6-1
CASSNGGTPDTEAFF
TGTGCCAGCAGTAATGGGGGGACACCCGACACTGAAGCTTTCTTT
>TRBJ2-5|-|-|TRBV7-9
CASSLVSGPETQYF
TGTGCCAGCAGCTTAGTGTCAGGGCCAGAGACCCAGTACTTC
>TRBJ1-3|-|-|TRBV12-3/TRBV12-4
CASRPTAGNTIYF
TGTGCCAGCCGACCGACAGCTGGAAACACCATATATTTT
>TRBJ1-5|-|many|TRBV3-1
CASSRGGAPNQPQHF
TGTGCCAGCAGCCGGGGCGGGGCCCCAAATCAGCCCCAGCATTTT
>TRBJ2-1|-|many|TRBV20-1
CSARATIAHEQFF
TGCAGTGCTCGGGCCACTATCGCTCATGAGCAGTTCTTC
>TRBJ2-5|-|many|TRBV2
CASSDGYNYQETQYF
TGTGCCAGCAGTGATGGATACAATTACCAAGAGACCCAGTACTTC